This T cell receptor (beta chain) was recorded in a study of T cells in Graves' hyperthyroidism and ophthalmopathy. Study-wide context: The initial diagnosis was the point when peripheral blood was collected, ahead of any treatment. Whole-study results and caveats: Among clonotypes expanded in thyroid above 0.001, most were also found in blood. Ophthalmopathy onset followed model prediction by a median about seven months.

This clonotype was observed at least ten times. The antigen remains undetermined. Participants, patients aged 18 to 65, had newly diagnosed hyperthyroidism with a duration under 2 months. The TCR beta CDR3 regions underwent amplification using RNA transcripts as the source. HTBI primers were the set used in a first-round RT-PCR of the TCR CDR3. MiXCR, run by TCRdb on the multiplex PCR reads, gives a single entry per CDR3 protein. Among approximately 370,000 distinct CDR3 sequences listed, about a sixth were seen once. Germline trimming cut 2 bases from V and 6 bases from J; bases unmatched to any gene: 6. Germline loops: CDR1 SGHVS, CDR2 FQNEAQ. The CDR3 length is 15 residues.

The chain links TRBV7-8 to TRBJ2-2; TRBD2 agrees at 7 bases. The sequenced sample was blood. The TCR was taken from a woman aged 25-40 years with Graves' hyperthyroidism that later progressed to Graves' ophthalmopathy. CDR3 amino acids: CASSLIGGLAGELFF. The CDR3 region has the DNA TGTGCCAGCAGCTTAATCGGCGGACTAGCCGGGGAGCTGTTTTTT.